Each of the 27 T cell receptor beta chains below was sequenced from the same sample in a study of identical twins. MiXCR, applied by TCRdb to the 5' RACE reads, yields one record per CDR3 protein. The top ten hold 0.44% of the sample, which has fewer than 550,000 distinct CDR3 sequences, roughly 15% seen once. The same data also went into a second study, on yellow fever vaccine responses in identical twins.

Sequences were obtained from CD4+ T cells sorted from blood. The receptors were gathered from a young woman in good health.

The chain employs TRBV4-1 and TRBJ2-7, with D possibly TRBD1 on 5 matching bases. The CDR3 extends over 15 amino acids. Trimming took 0 bases from V and 2 from J, leaving 11 bases between them. Germline loops: CDR1 MGHRA, CDR2 YSYEKL. The CDR3 loop reads CASSQEARAPYEQYV. The CDR3 coding sequence is TGCGCCAGCAGCCAAGAAGCCAGGGCCCCCTACGAGCAGTACGTC.

This clonotype showed up just a few times. For the CDR3, the DNA is TGCAGTGCTAGACGCCCCGGGACTAGCGGGATCAATGAGCAGTTCTTC. This encodes CSARRPGTSGINEQFF. The V gene is TRBV20-1, the J gene TRBJ2-1; TRBD2 matches at 13 bases. The trim removed 2 bases at V and 6 bases at J, leaving 7 bases unmatched. Germline V gives CDR1 DFQATT, CDR2 SNEGSKA (reference sequence). CDR3 size: 16 residues.

This sequence joins TRBV12-3 or TRBV12-4 and TRBJ1-2; 8 bases map to TRBD1. CDR3 length: 13 amino acids. The V and J ends lost 8 bases and 2 bases, in that order; junction bases with no gene match: 4. CDR3 region: CASYNRGNYGYTF. DNA of the CDR3: TGTGCCAGCTACAACAGGGGGAACTATGGCTACACCTTC.

About this clonotype itself: A junction end diverges from the germline sequence, so it may reflect a read error. The CDR3 region is CGVARNGGELFF. The DNA of the CDR3 is TGCGGCGTTGCCAGGAATGGCGGGGAGCTGTTTTTT. The chain recombines TRBV29-1 with TRBJ2-2; D remains ambiguous. Germline V gives CDR1 SQVTM, CDR2 ANQGSEA. This CDR3 contains 12 residues.

This clonotype appeared many times. The CDR3 region has the DNA TGTGCCAGCAGTCCCTCGGTCGCAGACACAGATACGCAGTATTTT. Amino acid sequence: CASSPSVADTDTQYF. J is TRBJ2-3 and V is TRBV12-3 or TRBV12-4; D is uncertain. V shed 5 bases and J shed 2 bases, with 14 bases lying between them. The CDR3 totals 15 residues.

This clonotype was observed a few times. The chain joins TRBV6-2 or TRBV6-3 to TRBJ2-7; D not certain. Trimming took 5 bases from V and 1 from J, leaving 9 bases between them. The germline V gene has CDR1 MNHEY and CDR2 SVGEGT. The length of the CDR3 is 13 residues. The CDR3 sequence is CASSVIGSYEQYF. The CDR3 bases are TGTGCCAGCAGTGTAATTGGGTCCTACGAGCAGTACTTC.

V gene TRBV2 combines with J gene TRBJ2-2; 8 bases are a match to TRBD1. Trimming removed 7 bases from V and 4 bases from J; junction bases left unmatched: 2. CDR3 length: 13 amino acids. Germline lookup yields CDR1 SNHLY and CDR2 FYNNEI. Here the CDR3 reads CASNRGITGELFF. The CDR3 DNA is TGTGCCAGCAACAGGGGGATCACCGGGGAGCTGTTTTTT.

This clonotype turned up a few times. The DNA for the CDR3 is TGTGCCAGCAGTTTCCGGACTAGCGGGAGAAGTGGGGGCACAGATACGCAGTATTTT. Its translation: CASSFRTSGRSGGTDTQYF. The rearrangement links TRBV6-5 to TRBJ2-3, with TRBD2 identical over 13 bases. This CDR3 has 19 residues. The trim removed 4 bases at V and 1 base at J, leaving 11 bases unmatched. Germline V gene lookup returns CDR1 MNHEY and CDR2 SVGAGI.

This chain uses TRBV25-1 with TRBJ2-2; no firm D call. The V gene's germline CDR1 is MGHDK and CDR2 SYGVNS. This CDR3 is built from 12 residues. Trimming took off 7 bases at V and 6 bases at J, with 9 bases between the two ends. CDR3 in amino acids: CASISPPGELFF. The CDR3 bases are TGTGCCAGCATCAGTCCTCCCGGGGAGCTGTTTTTT. The variable domain in full, with the rest retrieved from reference TRBV25-1 and TRBJ2-2, is EADIYQTPRYLVIGTGKKITLECSQTMGHDKMYWYQQDPGMELHLIHYSYGVNSTEKGDLSSESTVSRIRTEHFPLTLESARPSHTSQYLCASISPPGELFFGEGSRLTVL.

This clonotype was counted ten times or more. V usage is TRBV4-2 and J usage is TRBJ2-1; TRBD2 matches at 9 bases. CDR3 length: 16 residues. The J segment lost 0 bases and the V segment lost 5 bases, leaving 5 bases of the junction unmatched. CDR1 and CDR2 from the germline V gene are LGHNA and YNFKEQ. CDR3 residues: CASSKAGGSSYNEQFF. DNA of the CDR3: TGTGCCAGCAGCAAAGCGGGAGGAAGCTCCTACAATGAGCAGTTCTTC.

V usage is TRBV27 and J usage is TRBJ2-7; 8 nucleotides line up with TRBD1. The CDR3 extends over 14 amino acids. J was trimmed by 1 base and V by 7 bases; bases with no gene match: 6. The germline V gene has CDR1 MNHEY and CDR2 SMNVEV (reference sequence). CDR3 loop: CASTRDRFSYEQYF. The CDR3 bases are TGTGCCAGCACCCGGGACAGGTTTTCCTACGAGCAGTACTTC.

The V call is TRBV18, the J call TRBJ1-6; TRBD1 matches 7 bases. V lost 6 bases, J lost 7 bases, and 6 bases stayed unmatched. The CDR3 runs to 14 residues. CDR1 is KGHSH, CDR2 LQKENI, per germline. In DNA, the CDR3 is TGTGCCAGCTCTCACGGACAGGAAAATTCACCCCTCCACTTT. It encodes CASSHGQENSPLHF. Based on the CDR3 plus reference TRBV18 and TRBJ1-6, the full variable domain is NAGVMQNPRHLVRRRGQEARLRCSPMKGHSHVYWYRQLPEEGLKFMVYLQKENIIDESGMPKERFSAEFPKEGPSILRIQQVVRGDSAAYFCASSHGQENSPLHFGNGTRLTVT.

The chain uses TRBV3-1 and TRBJ2-5; D is unclear. Trimming removed 0 bases from V and 4 bases from J, with 12 bases in between. CDR1 LGHDT and CDR2 YNNKEL come from the germline V gene (reference sequence). CDR3 length equals 15 residues. CDR3 in DNA: TGTGCCAGCAGCCAAGAGGTCCCTCTATCAGAGACCCAGTACTTC. This translates into CASSQEVPLSETQYF.

This clonotype was counted between two and nine times. The CDR3 loop reads CASSKGRENEQFF. The CDR3 DNA is TGTGCCAGCAGCAAGGGCCGGGAAAATGAGCAGTTCTTC. V is TRBV7-9 and J is TRBJ2-1; TRBD2 might be the D (5 bases). Germline V gene sequence: CDR1 SEHNR, CDR2 FQNEAQ (reference sequence). This CDR3 is 13 amino acids long. With 5 bases removed from V and 7 bases from J, the gap between germline ends came to 12 bases.

The chain employs TRBV18 and TRBJ2-1; 8 positions agree with TRBD2. The junction had 8 bases not matched to a gene; V was cut back by 4 bases and J by 0 bases. The CDR3 contains 17 residues. CDR1 and CDR2 from the germline V gene are KGHSH and LQKENI. CDR3 sequence: CASSLTGGESSYNEQFF. CDR3 sequence (DNA): TGTGCCAGCTCACTTACGGGGGGGGAAAGCTCCTACAATGAGCAGTTCTTC.

CDR3 region: CASSPGSTYNEQFF. In nucleotides, the CDR3 is TGCGCCAGCAGCCCAGGGAGCACATACAATGAGCAGTTCTTC. The rearrangement joins TRBV4-1 to TRBJ2-1, with D perhaps TRBD1 or TRBD2 (5 bases each). From germline, CDR1 is MGHRA and CDR2 YSYEKL. The CDR3 has 14 residues. Trimming pared 4 bases from V and 4 bases from J, leaving 11 bases between.

This clonotype was seen only a few times. The chain uses TRBV3-1 and TRBJ1-1; perhaps TRBD1 as D (5 bases). The length of the CDR3 is 15 residues. Per germline, CDR1 LGHDT and CDR2 YNNKEL (reference sequence). Trimming pared 4 bases from V and 6 bases from J, leaving 18 bases between. The CDR3 loop is CASSPLGNGGAEAFF. The CDR3 nucleotides are TGTGCCAGCAGCCCCCTAGGAAATGGGGGTGCTGAAGCTTTCTTT.

On this clonotype: A much larger clone lies a single base off, so this may be a read error. The V call is TRBV2, the J call TRBJ2-1; D remains unclear. Germline V gene lookup returns CDR1 SNHLY and CDR2 FYNNEI. The CDR3 runs to 11 residues. V dropped 6 bases and J dropped 8 bases, with 8 bases sitting between them. The CDR3 nucleotides are TGTGCCAGCAGCCAAGTCTATGAGCAGTTCTTC. This translates into CASSQVYEQFF. Using reference TRBV2 and TRBJ2-1 for the parts outside the CDR3, the full variable domain is EPEVTQTPSHQVTQMGQEVILRCVPISNHLYFYWYRQILGQKVEFLVSFYNNEISEKSEIFDDQFSVERPDGSNFTLKIRSTKLEDSAMYFCASSQVYEQFFGPGTRLTVL.

The J gene is TRBJ2-3, the V gene TRBV21-1. TRBV21-1 is a recognized pseudogene. This CDR3 spans 17 amino acids. The CDR3 DNA follows: TGTGCCAGCAGCAAATGGGTAGGAGTGGGGTTCACAGATACGCAGTATTTT. As protein: CASSKWVGVGFTDTQYF.

This clonotype showed up just a few times. The chain uses TRBV20-1 and TRBJ2-7; a possible D gene is TRBD2 (6 bases). V lost 6 bases to trimming and J lost 3 bases, with 15 bases between them. Germline CDR1 reads DFQATT; CDR2 reads SNEGSKA (reference sequence). The CDR3 totals 13 residues. CDR3 bases: TGCAGTGCGAACCGGGACTCCAGCTACGAGCAGTACTTC. This codes for CSANRDSSYEQYF.

The J gene is TRBJ2-7, the V gene TRBV11-2, with 9 bases aligning to TRBD2. CDR3 length: 15 amino acids. The germline gives CDR1 SGHAT, CDR2 FQNNGV. Unmatched junction bases numbered 5, after V lost 5 bases and J lost 0 bases. DNA of the CDR3: TGTGCCAGCAGCCCCTTGCGGGGGGGCTCCTACGAGCAGTACTTC. Its protein is CASSPLRGGSYEQYF.

The table lists this clonotype with a few counts. The chain joins TRBV6-5 to TRBJ1-2; D uncertain. The CDR3 has 15 amino acids. Trimming stripped 0 bases from V and 4 bases from J, with 12 bases between. The germline V gene encodes CDR1 MNHEY and CDR2 SVGAGI. DNA for the CDR3: TGTGCCAGCAGTTACTCGGCGGGGAAATTCTATGGCTACACCTTC. It encodes CASSYSAGKFYGYTF.

This chain uses TRBV7-3 with TRBJ2-3, with TRBD2 matching 11 bases. This CDR3 has 15 amino acids. Germline V gene sequence: CDR1 SGHTA, CDR2 FQGTGA. V trimming: 4 bases; J trimming: 2 bases; junction bases outside the gene matches: 2. In DNA form, the CDR3 reads TGTGCCAGCAGCTGGACTAGCGGGTACACAGATACGCAGTATTTT. Its translation: CASSWTSGYTDTQYF.

This chain uses TRBV2 with TRBJ1-5, with no clear D. CDR3 length equals 14 residues. Germline values: CDR1 SNHLY, CDR2 FYNNEI. Trimming cost V 1 base and J 8 bases, with 12 bases left between them. The CDR3 protein is CASSEGASAEPQHF. For the CDR3, the DNA is TGTGCCAGCAGTGAAGGGGCCAGTGCGGAGCCCCAGCATTTT. The whole variable domain, filled in from reference TRBV2 and TRBJ1-5, reads EPEVTQTPSHQVTQMGQEVILRCVPISNHLYFYWYRQILGQKVEFLVSFYNNEISEKSEIFDDQFSVERPDGSNFTLKIRSTKLEDSAMYFCASSEGASAEPQHFGDGTRLSIL.

CDR3 in DNA: TGTGCCAGTAGTATGGGACTAGCGGCACAAGAGACCCAGTACTTC. Encoded protein: CASSMGLAAQETQYF. This chain joins TRBV19 and TRBJ2-5; 11 nucleotides align to TRBD2. CDR3 length: 15 residues. V gave up 3 bases and J gave up 2 bases; unmatched junction bases: 2. Per the germline V gene, CDR1 is LNHDA and CDR2 is SQIVND (reference sequence).

The chain has TRBV20-1 and TRBJ2-7, with 11 nucleotides matching TRBD2. V shed 5 bases and J 3 bases; nucleotides not matched to a gene: 9. Per germline, CDR1 DFQATT and CDR2 SNEGSKA (reference sequence). CDR3 length: 15 residues. The CDR3 DNA sequence: TGCAGTGCTCTCCGAACTAGCGGGGGAATCTACGAGCAGTACGTC. As protein: CSALRTSGGIYEQYV.

The V gene is TRBV15, the J gene TRBJ2-1, with 8 bases lining up with TRBD2. The junction had 10 bases not matched to a gene; V was cut back by 5 bases and J by 4 bases. Germline V gene lookup returns CDR1 LNHNV and CDR2 YYDKDF (reference sequence). The CDR3 is 16 residues long. CDR3 amino acids: CATSGLGRGEYNEQFF. CDR3 sequence (DNA): TGTGCCACCAGCGGACTTGGGCGGGGGGAATACAATGAGCAGTTCTTC.